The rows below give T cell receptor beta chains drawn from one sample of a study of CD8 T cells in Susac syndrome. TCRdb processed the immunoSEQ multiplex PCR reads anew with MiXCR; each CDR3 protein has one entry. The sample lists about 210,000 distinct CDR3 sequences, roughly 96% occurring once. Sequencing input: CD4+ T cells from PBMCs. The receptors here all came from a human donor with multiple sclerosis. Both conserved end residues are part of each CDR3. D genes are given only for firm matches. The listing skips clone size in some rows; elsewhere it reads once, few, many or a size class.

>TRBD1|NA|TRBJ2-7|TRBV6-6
CASSRDRGTYEQYF
TGTGCCAGCAGTCGGGACAGGGGAACCTACGAGCAGTACTTC
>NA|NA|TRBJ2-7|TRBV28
CASDTSWGESMYEQYF
TGTGCCAGCGATACTTCCTGGGGAGAGTCGATGTACGAGCAGTACTTC
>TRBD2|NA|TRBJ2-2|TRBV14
CASSHRNSGRATGELFF
TGTGCCAGCAGCCACCGAAATAGCGGGAGGGCCACCGGGGAGCTGTTTTTT
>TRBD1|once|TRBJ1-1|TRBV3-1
CASSQTTGVRGDTEAFF
TGTGCCAGCAGCCAGACGACAGGGGTGCGGGGAGACACTGAAGCTTTCTTT
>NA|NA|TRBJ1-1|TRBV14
CASSQMGLTEAFF
TGTGCCAGCAGCCAAATGGGGCTGACTGAAGCTTTCTTT
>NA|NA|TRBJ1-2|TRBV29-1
CSGQTGPSYGYTF
TGCAGCGGCCAGACAGGCCCCTCCTATGGCTACACCTTC
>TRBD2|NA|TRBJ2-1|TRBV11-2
CASSLDMGSGIYNEQFF
TGTGCCAGCAGCTTAGATATGGGTAGCGGGATATACAATGAGCAGTTCTTC
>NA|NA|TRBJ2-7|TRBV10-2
CASSGTVYEQYF
TGCGCCAGCAGTGGGACAGTCTACGAGCAGTACTTC
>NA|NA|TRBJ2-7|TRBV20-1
CSARAGATDEQYF
TGCAGTGCTAGAGCCGGGGCCACCGACGAGCAGTACTTC
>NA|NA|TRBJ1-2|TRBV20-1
CSASSSMGPNYGYTF
TGCAGTGCTAGCAGCTCTATGGGACCTAACTATGGCTACACCTTC
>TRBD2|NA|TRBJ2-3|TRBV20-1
CSARDSGGATDTQYF
TGCAGTGCTAGAGATAGCGGGGGCGCGACAGATACGCAGTATTTT
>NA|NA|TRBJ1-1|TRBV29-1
CSVSGLWVNTEAFF
TGCAGCGTTTCAGGGTTATGGGTGAACACTGAAGCTTTCTTT
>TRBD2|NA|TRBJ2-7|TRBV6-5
CASKWTSGTTYEQYF
TGTGCCAGCAAATGGACTAGCGGGACCACCTACGAGCAGTACTTC
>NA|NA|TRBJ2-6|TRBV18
CASSPIGVSTHSGANVLTF
TGTGCCAGCTCACCGATTGGAGTCAGTACGCACTCTGGGGCCAACGTCCTGACTTTC
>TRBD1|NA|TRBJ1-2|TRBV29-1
CSAEKGGPNYGYTF
TGCAGCGCCGAGAAAGGGGGCCCTAACTATGGCTACACCTTC
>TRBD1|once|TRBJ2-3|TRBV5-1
CASSRGQNGDTQYF
TGCGCCAGCAGCCGGGGACAGAACGGGGATACGCAGTATTTT
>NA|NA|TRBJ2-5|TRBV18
CASSPQGRLQETQYF
TGTGCCAGCTCACCACAGGGGCGCCTTCAAGAGACCCAGTACTTC
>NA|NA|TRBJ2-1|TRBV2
CASERGDRGRGNEQFF
TGTGCCAGCGAGCGGGGGGACAGGGGTCGTGGGAATGAGCAGTTCTTC
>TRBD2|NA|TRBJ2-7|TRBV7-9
CASSRSPGLAGRTSYEQYF
TGTGCCAGCAGTCGATCCCCGGGACTAGCGGGAAGGACATCCTACGAGCAGTACTTC
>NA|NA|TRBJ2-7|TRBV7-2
CASSLQSTYEQYF
TGTGCCAGCAGCTTACAGTCAACCTACGAGCAGTACTTC
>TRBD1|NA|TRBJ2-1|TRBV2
CASIRDRAYNEQFF
TGTGCCAGCATTCGGGACAGGGCCTACAATGAGCAGTTCTTC
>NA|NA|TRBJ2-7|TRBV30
CAWMPGTWGEQYF
TGTGCCTGGATGCCCGGGACCTGGGGAGAGCAGTACTTC
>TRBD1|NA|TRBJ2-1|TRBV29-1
CSGGGQGTEQFF
TGCAGTGGGGGGGGACAGGGGACTGAGCAGTTCTTC
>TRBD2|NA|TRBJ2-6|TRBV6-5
CASSYRSGSTGANVLTF
TGTGCCAGCAGTTATCGAAGCGGGAGTACTGGGGCCAACGTCCTGACTTTC
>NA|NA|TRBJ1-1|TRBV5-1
CASSLAFGGTEAFF
TGCGCCAGCAGCTTGGCCTTTGGGGGCACTGAAGCTTTCTTT
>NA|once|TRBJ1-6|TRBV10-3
CAISDPRLVDNSPLHF
TGTGCCATCAGTGACCCGAGACTAGTGGATAATTCACCCCTCCACTTT
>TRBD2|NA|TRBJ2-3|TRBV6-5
CASSYGLALADTQYF
TGTGCCAGCAGTTACGGACTAGCTTTGGCAGATACGCAGTATTTT
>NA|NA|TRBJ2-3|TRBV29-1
CSVELGYQYF
TGCAGCGTTGAACTAGGGTACCAGTATTTT
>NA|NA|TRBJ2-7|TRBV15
CATSRVSGTPYEQYF
TGTGCCACCAGCAGAGTTTCCGGGACCCCCTACGAGCAGTACTTC
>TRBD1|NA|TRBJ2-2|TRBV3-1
CASSQTGTGSGELFF
TGTGCCAGCAGCCAAACCGGGACAGGGTCCGGGGAGCTGTTTTTT
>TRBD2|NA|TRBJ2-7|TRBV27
CASSSTGLVALRQYF
TGTGCCAGCAGTTCTACGGGACTAGTCGCCTTACGGCAGTACTTC
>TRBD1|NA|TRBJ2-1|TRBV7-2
CASSNRGIEQFF
TGTGCCAGCAGCAACAGGGGGATTGAGCAGTTCTTC
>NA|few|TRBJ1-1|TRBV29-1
CSAQNTEAFF
TGCAGCGCCCAGAACACTGAAGCTTTCTTT
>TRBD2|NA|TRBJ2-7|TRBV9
CASSVSGRGYEQYF
TGTGCCAGCAGCGTTAGCGGGAGGGGGTACGAGCAGTACTTC
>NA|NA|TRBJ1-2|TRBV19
CASSIGSARGYTF
TGTGCCAGTAGTATAGGGTCAGCAAGGGGCTACACCTTC
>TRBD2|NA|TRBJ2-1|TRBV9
CASSPLLAGDNNEQFF
TGTGCCAGCAGCCCCCTCTTAGCGGGAGACAACAATGAGCAGTTCTTC
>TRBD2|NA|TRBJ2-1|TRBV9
CASSPKGGWTSGTNEQFF
TGTGCCAGCAGCCCCAAAGGTGGTTGGACTAGCGGTACTAATGAGCAGTTCTTC
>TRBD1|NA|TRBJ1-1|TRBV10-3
CAISLGQGDGTEAFF
TGTGCCATCAGCCTCGGACAGGGGGACGGCACTGAAGCTTTCTTT
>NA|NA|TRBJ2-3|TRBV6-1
CASSPAEVASGSDTQYF
TGTGCCAGCAGTCCCGCGGAGGTAGCGTCGGGTTCAGATACGCAGTATTTT
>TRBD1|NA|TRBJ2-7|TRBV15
CATSTWTGTHEQYF
TGTGCCACCAGCACTTGGACAGGGACCCACGAGCAGTACTTC
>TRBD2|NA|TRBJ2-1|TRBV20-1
CSAFGLAGGTYNEQFF
TGCAGTGCTTTCGGACTAGCGGGAGGCACCTACAATGAGCAGTTCTTC
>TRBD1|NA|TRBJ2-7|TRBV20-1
CSAKGDRGAYEQYF
TGCAGTGCTAAGGGGGACAGGGGGGCCTACGAGCAGTACTTC
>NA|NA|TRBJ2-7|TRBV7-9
CASSPSPRDYEQYF
TGTGCCAGCAGCCCCTCCCCCCGGGACTACGAGCAGTACTTC
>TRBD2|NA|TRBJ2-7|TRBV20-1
CSAPPGAGGREQYF
TGCAGTGCTCCCCCAGGAGCGGGAGGGAGGGAGCAGTACTTC
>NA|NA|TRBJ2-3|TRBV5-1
CASSSSGTQYF
TGCGCCAGCAGCTCCTCCGGGACGCAGTATTTT
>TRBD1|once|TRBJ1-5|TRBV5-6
CASSLRSTGSLRNQPQHF
TGTGCCAGCAGCTTGAGGTCGACAGGGAGTCTGAGGAATCAGCCCCAGCATTTT
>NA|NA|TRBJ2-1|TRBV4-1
CASSQELLSFNEQFF
TGCGCCAGCAGCCAAGAACTTTTGAGTTTCAATGAGCAGTTCTTC
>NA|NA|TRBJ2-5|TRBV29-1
CSVDLAQGETQYF
TGCAGCGTTGACCTAGCCCAGGGGGAGACCCAGTACTTC
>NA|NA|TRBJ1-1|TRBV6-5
CASRPTGFRTEAFF
TGTGCCAGCAGGCCCACAGGGTTTAGGACTGAAGCTTTCTTT
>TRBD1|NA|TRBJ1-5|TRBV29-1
CSVGQENQPQHF
TGCAGCGTGGGACAGGAGAATCAGCCCCAGCATTTT
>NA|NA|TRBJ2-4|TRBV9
CASSIGQTNIQYF
TGTGCCAGCAGCATCGGGCAGACAAACATTCAGTACTTC